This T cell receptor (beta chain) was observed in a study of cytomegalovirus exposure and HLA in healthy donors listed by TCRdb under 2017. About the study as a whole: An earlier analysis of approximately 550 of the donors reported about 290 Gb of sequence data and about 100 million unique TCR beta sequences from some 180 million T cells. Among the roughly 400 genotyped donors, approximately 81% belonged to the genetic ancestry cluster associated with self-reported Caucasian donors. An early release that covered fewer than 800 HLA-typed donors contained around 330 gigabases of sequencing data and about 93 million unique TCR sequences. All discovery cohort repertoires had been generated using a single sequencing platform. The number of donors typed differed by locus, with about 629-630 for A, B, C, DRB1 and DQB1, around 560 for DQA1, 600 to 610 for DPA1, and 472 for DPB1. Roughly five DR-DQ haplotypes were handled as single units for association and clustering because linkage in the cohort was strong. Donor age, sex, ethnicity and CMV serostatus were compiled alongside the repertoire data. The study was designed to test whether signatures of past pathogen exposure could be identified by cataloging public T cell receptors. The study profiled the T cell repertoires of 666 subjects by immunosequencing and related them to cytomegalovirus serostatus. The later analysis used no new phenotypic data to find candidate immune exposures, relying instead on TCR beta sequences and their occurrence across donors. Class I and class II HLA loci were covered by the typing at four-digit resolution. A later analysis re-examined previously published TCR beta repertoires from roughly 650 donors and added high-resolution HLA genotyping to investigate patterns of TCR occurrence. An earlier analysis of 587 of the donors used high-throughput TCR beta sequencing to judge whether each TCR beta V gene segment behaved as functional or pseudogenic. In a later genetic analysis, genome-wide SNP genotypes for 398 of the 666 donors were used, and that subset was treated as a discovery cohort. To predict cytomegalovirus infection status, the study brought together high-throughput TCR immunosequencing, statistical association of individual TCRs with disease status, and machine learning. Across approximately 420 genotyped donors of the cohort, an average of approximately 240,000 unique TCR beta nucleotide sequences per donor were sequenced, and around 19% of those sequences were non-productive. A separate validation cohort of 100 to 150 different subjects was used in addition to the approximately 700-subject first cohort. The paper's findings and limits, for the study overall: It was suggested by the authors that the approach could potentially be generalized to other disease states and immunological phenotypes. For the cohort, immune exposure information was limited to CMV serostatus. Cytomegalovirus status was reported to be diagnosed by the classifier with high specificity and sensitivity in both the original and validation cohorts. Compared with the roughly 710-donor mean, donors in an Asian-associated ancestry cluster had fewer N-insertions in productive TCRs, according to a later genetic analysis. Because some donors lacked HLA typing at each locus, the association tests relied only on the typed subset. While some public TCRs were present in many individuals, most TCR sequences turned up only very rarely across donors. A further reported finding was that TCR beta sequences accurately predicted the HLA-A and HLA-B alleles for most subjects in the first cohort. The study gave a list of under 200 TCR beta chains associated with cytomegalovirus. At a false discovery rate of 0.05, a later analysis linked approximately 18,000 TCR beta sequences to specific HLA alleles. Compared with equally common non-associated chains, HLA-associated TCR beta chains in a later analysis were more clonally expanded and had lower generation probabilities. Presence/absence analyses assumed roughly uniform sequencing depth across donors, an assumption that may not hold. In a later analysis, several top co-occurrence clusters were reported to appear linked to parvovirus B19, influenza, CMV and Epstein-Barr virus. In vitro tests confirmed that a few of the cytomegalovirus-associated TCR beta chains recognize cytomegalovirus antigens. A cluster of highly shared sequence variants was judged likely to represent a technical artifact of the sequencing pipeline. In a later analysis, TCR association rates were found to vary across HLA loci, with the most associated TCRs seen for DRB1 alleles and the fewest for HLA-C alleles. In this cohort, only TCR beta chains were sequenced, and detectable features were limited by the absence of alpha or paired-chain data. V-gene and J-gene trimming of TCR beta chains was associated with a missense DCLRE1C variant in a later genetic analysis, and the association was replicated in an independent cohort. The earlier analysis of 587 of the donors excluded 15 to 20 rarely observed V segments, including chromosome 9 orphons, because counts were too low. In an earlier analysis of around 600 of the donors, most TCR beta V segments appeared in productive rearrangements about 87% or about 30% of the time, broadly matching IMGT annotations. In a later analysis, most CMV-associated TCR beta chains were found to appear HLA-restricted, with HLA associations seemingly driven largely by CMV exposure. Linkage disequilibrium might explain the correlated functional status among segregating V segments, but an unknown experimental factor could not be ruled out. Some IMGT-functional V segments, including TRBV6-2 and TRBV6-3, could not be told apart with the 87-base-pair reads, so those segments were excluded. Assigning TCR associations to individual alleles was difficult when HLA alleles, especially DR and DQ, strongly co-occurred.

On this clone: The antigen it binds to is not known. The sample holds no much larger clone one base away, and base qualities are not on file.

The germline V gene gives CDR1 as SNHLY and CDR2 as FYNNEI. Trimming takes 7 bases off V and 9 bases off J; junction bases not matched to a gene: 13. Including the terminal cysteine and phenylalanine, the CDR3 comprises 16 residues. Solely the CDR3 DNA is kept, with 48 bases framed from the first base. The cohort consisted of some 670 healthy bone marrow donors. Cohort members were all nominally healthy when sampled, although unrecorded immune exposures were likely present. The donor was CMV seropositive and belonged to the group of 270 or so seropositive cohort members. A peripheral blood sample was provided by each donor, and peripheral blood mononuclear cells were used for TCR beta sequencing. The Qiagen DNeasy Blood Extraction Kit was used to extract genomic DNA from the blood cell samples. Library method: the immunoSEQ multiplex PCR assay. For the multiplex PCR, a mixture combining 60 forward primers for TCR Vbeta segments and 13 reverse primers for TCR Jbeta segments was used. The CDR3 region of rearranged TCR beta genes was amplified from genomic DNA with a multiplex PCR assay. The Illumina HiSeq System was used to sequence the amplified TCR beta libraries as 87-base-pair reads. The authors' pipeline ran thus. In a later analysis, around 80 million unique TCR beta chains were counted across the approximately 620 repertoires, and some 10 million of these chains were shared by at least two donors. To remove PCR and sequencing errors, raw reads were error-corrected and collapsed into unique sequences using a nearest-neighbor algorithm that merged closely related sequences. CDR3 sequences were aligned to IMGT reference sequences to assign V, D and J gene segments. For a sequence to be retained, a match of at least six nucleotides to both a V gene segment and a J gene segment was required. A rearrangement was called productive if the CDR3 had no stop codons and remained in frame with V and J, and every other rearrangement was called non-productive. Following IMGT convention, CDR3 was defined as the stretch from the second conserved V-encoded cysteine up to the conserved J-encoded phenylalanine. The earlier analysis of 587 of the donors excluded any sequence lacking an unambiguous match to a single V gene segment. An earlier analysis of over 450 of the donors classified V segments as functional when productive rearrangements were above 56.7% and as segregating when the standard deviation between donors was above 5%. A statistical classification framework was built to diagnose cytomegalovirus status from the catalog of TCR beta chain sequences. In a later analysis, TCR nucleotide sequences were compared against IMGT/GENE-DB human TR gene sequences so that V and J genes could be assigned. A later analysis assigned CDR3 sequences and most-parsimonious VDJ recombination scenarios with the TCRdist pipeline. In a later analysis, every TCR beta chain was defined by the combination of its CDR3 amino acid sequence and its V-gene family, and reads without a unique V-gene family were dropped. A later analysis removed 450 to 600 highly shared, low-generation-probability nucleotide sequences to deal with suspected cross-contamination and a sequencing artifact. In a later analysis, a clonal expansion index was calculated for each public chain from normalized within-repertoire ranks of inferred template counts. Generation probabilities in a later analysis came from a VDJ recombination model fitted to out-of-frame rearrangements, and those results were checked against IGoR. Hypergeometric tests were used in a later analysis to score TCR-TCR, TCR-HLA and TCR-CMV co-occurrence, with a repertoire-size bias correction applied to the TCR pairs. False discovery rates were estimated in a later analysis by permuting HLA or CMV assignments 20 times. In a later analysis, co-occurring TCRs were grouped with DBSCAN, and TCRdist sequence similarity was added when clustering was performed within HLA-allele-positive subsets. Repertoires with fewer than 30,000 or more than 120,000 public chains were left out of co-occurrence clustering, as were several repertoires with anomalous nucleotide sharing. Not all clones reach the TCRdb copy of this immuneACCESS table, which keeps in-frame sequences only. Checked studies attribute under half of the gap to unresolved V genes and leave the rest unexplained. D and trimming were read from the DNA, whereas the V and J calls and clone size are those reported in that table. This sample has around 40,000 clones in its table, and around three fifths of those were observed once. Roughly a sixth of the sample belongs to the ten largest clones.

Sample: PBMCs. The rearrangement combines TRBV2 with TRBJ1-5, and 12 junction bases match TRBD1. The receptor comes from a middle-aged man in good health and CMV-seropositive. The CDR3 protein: CASNPTGTGGGGPQHF. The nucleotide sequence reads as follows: TGTGCCAGCAACCCAACCGGGACAGGGGGCGGGGGGCCCCAGCATTTT.